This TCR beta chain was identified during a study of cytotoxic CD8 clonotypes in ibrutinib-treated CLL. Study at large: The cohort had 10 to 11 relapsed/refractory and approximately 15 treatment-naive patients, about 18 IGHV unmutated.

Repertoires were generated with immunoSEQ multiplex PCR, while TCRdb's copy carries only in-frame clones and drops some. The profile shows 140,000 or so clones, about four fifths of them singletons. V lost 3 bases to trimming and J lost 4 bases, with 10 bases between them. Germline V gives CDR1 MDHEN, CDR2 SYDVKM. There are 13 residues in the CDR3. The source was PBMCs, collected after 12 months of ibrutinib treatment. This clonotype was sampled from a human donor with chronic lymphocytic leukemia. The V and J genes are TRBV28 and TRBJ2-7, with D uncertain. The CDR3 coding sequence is TGTGCCAGCAGTTTTTCCCGGGCATACGAGCAGTACTTC. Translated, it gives CASSFSRAYEQYF.